Each of the 4 T cell receptor beta chains below was sequenced from the same sample in a study of T cells in Graves' hyperthyroidism and ophthalmopathy. Amplified TCR beta CDR3 regions derived from RNA transcripts. In the first-round RT-PCR of the TCR CDR3, the HTBI primer set was used. From the multiplex PCR reads, TCRdb called clonotypes with MiXCR, one entry per CDR3 protein. The sample carries 550,000 to 800,000 distinct CDR3 sequences, around 16% recorded once. The source material was blood. The origin of the receptors is a man aged 45 to 65 with Graves' hyperthyroidism.

This clonotype showed up many times. The rearrangement uses TRBV20-1 and TRBJ2-5; possible D gene TRBD1, 5 bases. Germline V lookup: CDR1 DFQATT, CDR2 SNEGSKA (reference sequence). This CDR3 has 14 residues. The V gene lost 1 base and the J gene lost 1 base, with 10 bases spanning the gap. For the CDR3, the DNA is TGCAGTGCTAGAGTCGGCAGGGCCCAAGAGACCCAGTACTTC. Amino acid sequence: CSARVGRAQETQYF.

This clonotype was recorded many times. The V gene is TRBV20-1, the J gene TRBJ1-1; D might be TRBD1 (5 bases). The germline CDR1 and CDR2 sequences are DFQATT and SNEGSKA (reference sequence). CDR3 size: 13 residues. V was shortened by 1 base and J by 2 bases, with 8 bases between the two germline ends. Here the CDR3 DNA reads TGCAGTGCTAGAGGTGACAGTAACACTGAAGCTTTCTTT. This gives the protein CSARGDSNTEAFF.

This clonotype was detected ten times or more. The chain joins TRBV27 to TRBJ2-1; TRBD2 matches at 16 bases. Trimming removed 4 bases from V and 5 bases from J; junction bases left unmatched: 11. Looked up from germline, CDR1 is MNHEY and CDR2 is SMNVEV (reference sequence). The CDR3 loop spans 19 amino acids. The CDR3 DNA is TGTGCCAGCAGTTCACACCCGGGACTAGCGGGAGGGCGGCACAATGAGCAGTTCTTC. Protein sequence: CASSSHPGLAGGRHNEQFF.

This clonotype appeared many times. V is TRBV2 and J is TRBJ1-4; no firm D call. Deletions cut 7 bases from V and 4 bases from J, with 16 bases between. The V gene's germline CDR1 is SNHLY and CDR2 FYNNEI. The CDR3 spans 15 residues. CDR3 bases: TGTGCCAGCACCGGAAGCGCGCTGAATAATGAAAAACTGTTTTTT. Amino acid sequence: CASTGSALNNEKLFF. Complete variable domain (other parts from reference TRBV2 and TRBJ1-4): EPEVTQTPSHQVTQMGQEVILRCVPISNHLYFYWYRQILGQKVEFLVSFYNNEISEKSEIFDDQFSVERPDGSNFTLKIRSTKLEDSAMYFCASTGSALNNEKLFFGSGTQLSVL.